The entry below gives a single TCR beta chain sequence along with its context. This specimen belongs to a study of blood T cell repertoires in COVID-19. Study information: Acute and convalescent COVID-19 samples came from the United States, Italy and Spain.

Method: immunoSEQ multiplex PCR; TCRdb's copy keeps in-frame clones and lacks some. Of 94,000 or so clones detected, around 90% appear once; the ten largest clones hold approximately 8.7%. V gave up 3 bases and J gave up 6 bases; unmatched junction bases: 8. CDR1 is SGDLS and CDR2 is YYNGEE in the germline V gene. The CDR3 covers 15 residues. The gene calls are TRBV9 and TRBJ2-1; 8 bases match TRBD2. The origin of this receptor is a woman in her 70s with acute or convalescent COVID-19. Specimen: peripheral blood. CDR3 in DNA: TGTGCCAGCAGCGCTGGACTAGCCTCCCGCAATGAGCAGTTCTTC. Its translation is CASSAGLASRNEQFF.